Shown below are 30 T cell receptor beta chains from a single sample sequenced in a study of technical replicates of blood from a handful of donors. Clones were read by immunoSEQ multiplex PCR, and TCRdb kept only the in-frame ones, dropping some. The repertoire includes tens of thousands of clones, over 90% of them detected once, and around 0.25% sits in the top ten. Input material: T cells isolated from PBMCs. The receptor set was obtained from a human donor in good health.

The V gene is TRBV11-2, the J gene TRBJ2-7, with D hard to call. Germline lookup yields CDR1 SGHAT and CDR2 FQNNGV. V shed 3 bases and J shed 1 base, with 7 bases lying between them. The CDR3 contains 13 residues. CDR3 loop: CASSFWQSYEQYF. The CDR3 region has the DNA TGTGCCAGCAGCTTCTGGCAGTCCTACGAGCAGTACTTC.

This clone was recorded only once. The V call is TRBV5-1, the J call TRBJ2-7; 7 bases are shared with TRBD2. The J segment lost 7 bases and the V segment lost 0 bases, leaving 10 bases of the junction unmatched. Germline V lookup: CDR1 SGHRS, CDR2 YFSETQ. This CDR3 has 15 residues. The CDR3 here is CASSLAGTNVGEQYF. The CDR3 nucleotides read TGCGCCAGCAGCTTGGCCGGGACTAATGTTGGTGAGCAGTACTTC.

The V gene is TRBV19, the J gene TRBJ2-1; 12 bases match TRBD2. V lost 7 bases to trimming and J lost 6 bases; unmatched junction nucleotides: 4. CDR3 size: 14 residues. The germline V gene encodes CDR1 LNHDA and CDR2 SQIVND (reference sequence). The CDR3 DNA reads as TGTGCCAGTATAGGACTAGCGGGGTTCAATGAGCAGTTCTTC. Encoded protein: CASIGLAGFNEQFF.

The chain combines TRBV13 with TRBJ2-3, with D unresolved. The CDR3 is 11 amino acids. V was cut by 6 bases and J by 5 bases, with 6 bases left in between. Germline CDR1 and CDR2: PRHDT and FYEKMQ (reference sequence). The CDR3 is CASRRRDTQYF. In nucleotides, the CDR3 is TGTGCCAGCAGGAGGCGAGATACGCAGTATTTT.

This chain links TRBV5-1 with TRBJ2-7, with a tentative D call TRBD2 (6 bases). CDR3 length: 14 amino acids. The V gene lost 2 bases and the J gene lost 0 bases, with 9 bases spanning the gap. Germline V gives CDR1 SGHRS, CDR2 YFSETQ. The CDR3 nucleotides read TGCGCCAGCAGCTTTGGGACTTACTCCTACGAGCAGTACTTC. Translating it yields CASSFGTYSYEQYF.

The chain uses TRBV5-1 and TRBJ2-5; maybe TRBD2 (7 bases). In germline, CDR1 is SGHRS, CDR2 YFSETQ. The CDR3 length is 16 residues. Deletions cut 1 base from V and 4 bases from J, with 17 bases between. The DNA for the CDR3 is TGCGCCAGCAGCTTGATAGGGGGGGGCAGCGGAGAGACCCAGTACTTC. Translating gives CASSLIGGGSGETQYF.

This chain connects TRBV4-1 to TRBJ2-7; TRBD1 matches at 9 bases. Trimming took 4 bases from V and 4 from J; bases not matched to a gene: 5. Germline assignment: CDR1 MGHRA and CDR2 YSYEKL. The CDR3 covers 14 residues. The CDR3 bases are TGCGCCAGCAGCCCGGGACAGGGAGGGTACGAGCAGTACTTC. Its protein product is CASSPGQGGYEQYF.

CDR3 DNA sequence: TGTGCCAGCAGCTTGGAGTGGGGGGAAGAGACCCAGTACTTC. This encodes CASSLEWGEETQYF. The chain links TRBV5-6 to TRBJ2-5, with D perhaps TRBD2 (6 bases). V was pared by 0 bases and J by 3 bases, with 9 bases between. In germline, CDR1 is SGHDT, CDR2 YYEEEE. This CDR3 is built from 14 residues. Supplemented by reference TRBV5-6 and TRBJ2-5, the full variable domain reads DAGVTQSPTHLIKTRGQQVTLRCSPKSGHDTVSWYQQALGQGPQFIFQYYEEEERQRGNFPDRFSGHQFPNYSSELNVNALLLGDSALYLCASSLEWGEETQYFGPGTRLLVL.

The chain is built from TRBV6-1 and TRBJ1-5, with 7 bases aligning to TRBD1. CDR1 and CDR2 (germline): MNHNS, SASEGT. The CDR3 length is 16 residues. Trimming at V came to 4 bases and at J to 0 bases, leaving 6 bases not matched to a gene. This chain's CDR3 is CASSARDSYSNQPQHF. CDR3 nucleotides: TGTGCCAGCAGTGCCCGGGACAGCTATAGCAATCAGCCCCAGCATTTT.

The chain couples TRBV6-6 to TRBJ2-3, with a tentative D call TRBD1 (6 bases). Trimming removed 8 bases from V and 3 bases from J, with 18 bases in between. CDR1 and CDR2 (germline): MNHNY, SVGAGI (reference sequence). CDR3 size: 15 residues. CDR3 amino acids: CASSGWQGRTDTQYF. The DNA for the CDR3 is TGTGCCAGCTCGGGTTGGCAGGGGAGAACAGATACGCAGTATTTT.

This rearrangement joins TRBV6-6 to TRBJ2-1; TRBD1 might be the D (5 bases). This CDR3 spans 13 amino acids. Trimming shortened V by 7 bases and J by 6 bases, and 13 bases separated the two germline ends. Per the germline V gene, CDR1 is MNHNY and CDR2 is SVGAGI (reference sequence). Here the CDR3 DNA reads TGTGCCAGCAAGGAGCCAGGGCGCAATGAGCAGTTCTTC. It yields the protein CASKEPGRNEQFF.

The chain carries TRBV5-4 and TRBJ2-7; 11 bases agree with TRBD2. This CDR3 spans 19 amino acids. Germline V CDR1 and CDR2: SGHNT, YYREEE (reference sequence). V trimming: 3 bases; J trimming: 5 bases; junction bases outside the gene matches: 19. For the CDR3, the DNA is TGTGCCAGCAGCTCACGTCGGACTAGCGGGTCTTCCCATTGGGACGAGCAGTACTTC. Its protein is CASSSRRTSGSSHWDEQYF.

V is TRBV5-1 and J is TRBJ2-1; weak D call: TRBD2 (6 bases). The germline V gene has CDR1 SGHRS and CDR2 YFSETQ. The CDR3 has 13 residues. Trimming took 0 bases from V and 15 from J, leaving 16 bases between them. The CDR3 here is CASSLEVEGTRFF. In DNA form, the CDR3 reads TGCGCCAGCAGCTTGGAGGTGGAGGGTACACGGTTCTTC.

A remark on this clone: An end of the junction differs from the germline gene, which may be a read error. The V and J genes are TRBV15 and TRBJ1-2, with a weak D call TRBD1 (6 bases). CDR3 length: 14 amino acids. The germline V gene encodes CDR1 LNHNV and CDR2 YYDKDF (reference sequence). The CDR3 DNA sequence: TGTGCCACCAGCAGAGCCGGGACAAACTCTGGCTACACCTTC. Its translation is CATSRAGTNSGYTF.

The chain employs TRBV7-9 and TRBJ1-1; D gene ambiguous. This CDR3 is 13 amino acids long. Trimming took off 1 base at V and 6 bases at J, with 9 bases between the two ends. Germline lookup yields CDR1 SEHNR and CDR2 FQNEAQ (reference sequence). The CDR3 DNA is TGTGCCAGCAGCTTAGTCGTCCGGTCTGAAGCTTTCTTT. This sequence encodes CASSLVVRSEAFF.

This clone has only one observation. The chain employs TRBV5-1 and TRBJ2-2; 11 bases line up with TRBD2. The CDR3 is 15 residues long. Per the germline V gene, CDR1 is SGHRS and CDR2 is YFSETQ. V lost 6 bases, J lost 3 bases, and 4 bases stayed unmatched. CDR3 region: CASIGTSGYTGELFF. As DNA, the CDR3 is TGCGCCAGCATTGGGACTAGCGGATACACCGGGGAGCTGTTTTTT. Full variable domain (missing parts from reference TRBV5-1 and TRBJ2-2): KAGVTQTPRYLIKTRGQQVTLSCSPISGHRSVSWYQQTPGQGLQFLFEYFSETQRNKGNFPGRFSGRQFSNSRSEMNVSTLELGDSALYLCASIGTSGYTGELFFGEGSRLTVL.

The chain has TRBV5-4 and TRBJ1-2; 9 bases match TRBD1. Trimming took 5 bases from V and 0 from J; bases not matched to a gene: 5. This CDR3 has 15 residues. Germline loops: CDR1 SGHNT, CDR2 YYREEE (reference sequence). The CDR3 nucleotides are TGTGCCAGCAGACTCCGACAGGGGGCTAACTATGGCTACACCTTC. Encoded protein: CASRLRQGANYGYTF.

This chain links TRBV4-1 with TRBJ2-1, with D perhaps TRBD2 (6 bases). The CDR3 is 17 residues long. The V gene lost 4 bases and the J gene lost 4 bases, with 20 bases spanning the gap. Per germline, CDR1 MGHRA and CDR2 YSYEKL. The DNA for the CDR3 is TGCGCCAGCAGCCTGACTAGAGGAGCGGGTACTTACAATGAGCAGTTCTTC. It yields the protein CASSLTRGAGTYNEQFF.

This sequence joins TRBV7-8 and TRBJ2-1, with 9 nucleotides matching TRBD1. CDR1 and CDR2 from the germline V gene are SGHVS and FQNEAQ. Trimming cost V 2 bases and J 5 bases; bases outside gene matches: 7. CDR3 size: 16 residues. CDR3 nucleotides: TGTGCCAGCAGCTTACTACCGGGACAGGGAGACAATGAGCAGTTCTTC. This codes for CASSLLPGQGDNEQFF.

In DNA, the CDR3 is TGTGCCAGCAGCCGTACATCAGGCGAGCAGTACTTC. Translated: CASSRTSGEQYF. The genes are TRBV7-8 and TRBJ2-7; no definite D call. The germline V and J ends were trimmed by 5 bases and 6 bases, with 11 bases remaining between them. The CDR3 has 12 amino acids. Germline CDR1 and CDR2: SGHVS and FQNEAQ. The entire variable domain, with the rest obtained from reference TRBV7-8 and TRBJ2-7, is as follows: GAGVSQSPRYKVAKRGQDVALRCDPISGHVSLFWYQQALGQGPEFLTYFQNEAQLDKSGLPSDRFFAERPEGSVSTLKIQRTQQEDSAVYLCASSRTSGEQYFGPGTRLTVT.

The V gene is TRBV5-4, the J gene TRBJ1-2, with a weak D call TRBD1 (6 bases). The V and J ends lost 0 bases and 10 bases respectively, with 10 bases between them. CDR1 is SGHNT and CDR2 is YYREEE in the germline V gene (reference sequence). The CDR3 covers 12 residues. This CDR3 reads CASSLERGLYTF. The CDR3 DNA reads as TGTGCCAGCAGCTTGGAGCGGGGGCTCTACACCTTC.

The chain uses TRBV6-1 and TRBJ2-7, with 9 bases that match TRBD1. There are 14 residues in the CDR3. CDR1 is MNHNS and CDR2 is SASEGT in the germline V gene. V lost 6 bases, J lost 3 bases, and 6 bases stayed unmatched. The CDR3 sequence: CASRSWTGDYEQYF. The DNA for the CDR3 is TGTGCCAGCAGGTCTTGGACAGGGGACTACGAGCAGTACTTC.

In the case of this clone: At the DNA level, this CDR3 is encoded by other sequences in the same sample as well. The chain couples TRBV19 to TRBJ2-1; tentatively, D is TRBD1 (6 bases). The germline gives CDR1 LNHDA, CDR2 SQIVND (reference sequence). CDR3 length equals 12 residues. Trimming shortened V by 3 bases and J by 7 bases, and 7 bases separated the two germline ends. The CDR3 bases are TGTGCCAGTAGTATTAGGGGGAATGAGCAGTTCTTC. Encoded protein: CASSIRGNEQFF. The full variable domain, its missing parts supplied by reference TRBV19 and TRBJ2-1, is DGGITQSPKYLFRKEGQNVTLSCEQNLNHDAMYWYRQDPGQGLRLIYYSQIVNDFQKGDIAEGYSVSREKKESFPLTVTSAQKNPTAFYLCASSIRGNEQFFGPGTRLTVL.

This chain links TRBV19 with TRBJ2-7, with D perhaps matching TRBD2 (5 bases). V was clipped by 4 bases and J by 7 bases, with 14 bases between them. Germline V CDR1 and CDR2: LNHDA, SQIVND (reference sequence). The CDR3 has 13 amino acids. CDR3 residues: CASSNGDSNEQYF. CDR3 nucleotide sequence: TGTGCCAGTAGTAACGGGGATTCGAATGAGCAGTACTTC.

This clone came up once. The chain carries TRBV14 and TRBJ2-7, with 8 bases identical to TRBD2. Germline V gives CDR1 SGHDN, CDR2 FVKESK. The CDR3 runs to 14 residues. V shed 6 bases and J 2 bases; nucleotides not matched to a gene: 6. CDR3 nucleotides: TGTGCCAGCAGTCGAGCGGGAGTCCCCTACGAGCAGTACTTC. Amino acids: CASSRAGVPYEQYF.

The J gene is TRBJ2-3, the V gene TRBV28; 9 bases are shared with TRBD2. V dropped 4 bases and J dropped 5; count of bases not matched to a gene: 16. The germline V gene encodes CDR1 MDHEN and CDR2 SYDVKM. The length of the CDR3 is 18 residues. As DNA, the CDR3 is TGTGCCAGCAGTTCCCCAGGGATGAGCGGGAGGTGGGAAGATACGCAGTATTTT. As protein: CASSSPGMSGRWEDTQYF.

This CDR3 is CASSRGGGVYEQYF. The CDR3, as DNA: TGTGCCAGCAGCAGGGGCGGGGGCGTCTACGAGCAGTACTTC. V gene TRBV5-4 combines with J gene TRBJ2-7, with a tentative D call TRBD2 (7 bases). The V end was cut by 4 bases, the J end by 3 bases, with 14 bases between. The germline gives CDR1 SGHNT, CDR2 YYREEE (reference sequence). This CDR3 is built from 14 residues.

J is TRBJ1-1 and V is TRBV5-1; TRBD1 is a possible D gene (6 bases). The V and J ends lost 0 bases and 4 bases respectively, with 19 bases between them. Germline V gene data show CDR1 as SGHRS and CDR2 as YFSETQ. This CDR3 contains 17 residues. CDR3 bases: TGCGCCAGCAGCTTGGTTTTCGGTGGACAGTCGGGCACTGAAGCTTTCTTT. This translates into CASSLVFGGQSGTEAFF.

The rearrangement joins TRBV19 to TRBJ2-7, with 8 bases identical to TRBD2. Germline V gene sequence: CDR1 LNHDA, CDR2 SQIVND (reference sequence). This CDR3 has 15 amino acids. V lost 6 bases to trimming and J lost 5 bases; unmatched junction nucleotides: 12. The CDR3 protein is CASSSGVAGKHEQYF. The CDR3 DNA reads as TGTGCCAGTAGCTCGGGGGTAGCGGGGAAACACGAGCAGTACTTC.

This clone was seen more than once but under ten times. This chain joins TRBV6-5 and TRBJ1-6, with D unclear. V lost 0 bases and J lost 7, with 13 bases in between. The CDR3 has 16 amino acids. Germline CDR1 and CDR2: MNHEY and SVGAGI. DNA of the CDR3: TGTGCCAGCAGTTACTCGAACTCCCGTCAAAATTCACCCCTCCACTTT. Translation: CASSYSNSRQNSPLHF.